What follows are 13 T cell receptor beta chains derived from one specimen sequenced in a study of blood T cell repertoires in COVID-19. Using immunoSEQ multiplex PCR, the repertoire was profiled, and TCRdb retains in-frame clones only, with some absent. The sample holds approximately 280,000 clones; about 89% are singletons and the top ten take approximately 4.6%. Material: peripheral blood. Receptors originate from a man between 35 and 55 years old with acute or convalescent COVID-19.

V gene TRBV10-1 combines with J gene TRBJ2-7; no firm D call. From germline, CDR1 is WNHNN and CDR2 SYGVQD (reference sequence). The CDR3 extends over 14 amino acids. V was trimmed by 2 bases and J by 5 bases, leaving 13 bases between them. The CDR3: CASSENRVLDEQYF. The CDR3, as DNA: TGCGCCAGCAGTGAGAACAGAGTGCTCGACGAGCAGTACTTC.

The chain joins TRBV10-3 to TRBJ1-2; D call uncertain. Trimming shortened V by 2 bases and J by 8 bases, and 9 bases separated the two germline ends. The CDR3 runs to 12 residues. In germline, CDR1 is ENHRY, CDR2 SYGVKD. Written as DNA, the CDR3 is TGTGCCATCAGTGAGAGAGGGATGGGCTACACCTTC. The encoded protein is CAISERGMGYTF.

J is TRBJ1-4 and V is TRBV18; D is ambiguous. CDR1 is KGHSH, CDR2 LQKENI, per germline. This CDR3 has 15 residues. Trimming removed 3 bases at V and 2 bases at J, with 10 bases between. The CDR3 loop reads CASSPLSGTNEKLFF. The CDR3 nucleotides read TGTGCCAGCTCACCGCTGAGCGGCACTAATGAAAAACTGTTTTTT.

Comment on this clone: This CDR3 is also generated by other DNA sequences in the sample. The chain has TRBV2 and TRBJ2-1, with TRBD2 as a possible D gene (5 bases). The germline gives CDR1 SNHLY, CDR2 FYNNEI. Trimming shortened V by 4 bases and J by 4 bases, and 8 bases separated the two germline ends. The CDR3 extends over 13 amino acids. CDR3 DNA sequence: TGTGCCAGCAGTGGAGAGGGTTACAATGAGCAGTTCTTC. Amino acids: CASSGEGYNEQFF.

This chain links TRBV3-1 (or the pseudogene TRBV3-2) with TRBJ2-1; tentative D call: TRBD2 (7 bases). CDR3 size: 17 residues. The V and J ends lost 3 bases and 4 bases respectively, with 19 bases between them. CDR1 is LGHDT, CDR2 YNNKEL, per germline (reference sequence). The CDR3 DNA reads TGTGCCAGCAGCCATAGGATCGGAGGGGGGGGTTACAATGAGCAGTTCTTC. Encoded protein: CASSHRIGGGGYNEQFF.

The chain combines TRBV5-5 with TRBJ1-1; maybe TRBD1 (5 bases). The CDR3 is 15 residues long. CDR1 is SGHKS, CDR2 YYEKEE, per germline (reference sequence). Trimming shortened V by 6 bases and J by 5 bases, and 20 bases separated the two germline ends. The CDR3 nucleotides are TGTGCCAGCAATTGGGCGGGCGGGGGTTCGACTGAAGCTTTCTTT. This codes for CASNWAGGGSTEAFF.

The count of this clone is one. The rearrangement links TRBV21-1 to TRBJ1-1. TRBV21-1 is a pseudogene segment. The CDR3 is 18 residues long. CDR3 sequence (DNA): TGTGCCAGCAGCAAAGAGGTCGGGGGGGCGGTGTATAACACTGAAGCTTTCTTT. It encodes CASSKEVGGAVYNTEAFF.

As concerns this clone: The identical CDR3 is also encoded by other nucleotide sequences in the sample. The chain uses TRBV5-1 and TRBJ1-1, with D possibly TRBD1 on 5 matching bases. This CDR3 is 14 amino acids long. The ends were cut back, 0 bases at V and 2 bases at J, with 8 bases in the middle. CDR1 is SGHRS and CDR2 is YFSETQ in the germline V gene. CDR3 residues: CASSLDRSNTEAFF. As DNA, the CDR3 is TGCGCCAGCAGCTTGGACAGGTCTAACACTGAAGCTTTCTTT.

This chain connects TRBV11-2 to TRBJ1-2; D gene uncertain. The CDR3 contains 14 residues. The germline CDR1 and CDR2 sequences are SGHAT and FQNNGV. Trimming took off 1 base at V and 4 bases at J, with 10 bases between the two ends. The CDR3 bases are TGTGCCAGCAGCTTAGCGCCACAGATCTATGGCTACACCTTC. It encodes CASSLAPQIYGYTF. Combining the CDR3 with reference TRBV11-2 and TRBJ1-2 gives the whole variable domain EAGVAQSPRYKIIEKRQSVAFWCNPISGHATLYWYQQILGQGPKLLIQFQNNGVVDDSQLPKDRFSAERLKGVDSTLKIQPAKLEDSAVYLCASSLAPQIYGYTFGSGTRLTVV.

The chain links TRBV2 to TRBJ1-4; possibly TRBD1 for D (5 bases). In germline, CDR1 is SNHLY, CDR2 FYNNEI. Trimming took off 4 bases at V and 13 bases at J, with 10 bases between the two ends. CDR3 length: 11 residues. The CDR3: CASSAIDRLFF. The CDR3 DNA follows: TGTGCCAGCAGTGCGATAGACAGACTGTTTTTT.

This clone was detected once. The chain recombines TRBV5-1 with TRBJ2-2, with 10 positions matching TRBD1. This CDR3 has 17 amino acids. Germline-derived CDR1 and CDR2 are SGHRS and YFSETQ. With V trimmed by 4 bases and J by 5 bases, 11 bases remained unmatched. CDR3 loop: CASSQLGQGVGTGELFF. CDR3 nucleotide sequence: TGCGCCAGCAGCCAGCTCGGACAGGGGGTTGGAACCGGGGAGCTGTTTTTT.

This clone was observed a few times. The V call is TRBV14, the J call TRBJ2-7; 7 positions agree with TRBD1. The length of the CDR3 is 16 residues. Germline CDR1 SGHDN, CDR2 FVKESK. With 0 bases clipped from V and 1 base from J, the junction kept 6 bases outside the gene matches. The DNA for the CDR3 is TGTGCCAGCAGCCAAGAAGGCCCCAGGGGGTCCTACGAGCAGTACTTC. Translated, it gives CASSQEGPRGSYEQYF.

This clone was detected once. The chain carries TRBV24-1 and TRBJ2-3, with a possible D match to TRBD2 (6 bases). Germline V gives CDR1 KGHDR, CDR2 SFDVKD. The V and J ends lost 8 bases and 3 bases respectively, with 11 bases between them. CDR3 size: 13 residues. The CDR3 nucleotides read TGTGCCACCAAGAGGCGGGAAACAGATACGCAGTATTTT. It encodes CATKRRETDTQYF.